Below are 28 T cell receptor beta chains sequenced from a single sample in a study of T cell changes during pregnancy in multiple sclerosis. Method: immunoSEQ multiplex PCR; TCRdb's copy keeps in-frame clones and lacks some. The table records roughly 35,000 clones, around 92% of them present only once. Sequenced here: CD4+ T cells from peripheral blood mononuclear cells, sampled in the third trimester of pregnancy. These TCRs come from a female donor in good health, enrolled as a control in a pregnancy study.

The gene calls are TRBV7-2 and TRBJ2-7; 9 nucleotides align to TRBD2. V lost 2 bases to trimming and J lost 0 bases; unmatched junction nucleotides: 5. This CDR3 has 16 amino acids. The V gene's germline CDR1 is SGHTA and CDR2 FQGNSA. CDR3 coding DNA: TGTGCCAGCAGCTTAAGGCCTAGCGGGGACTCCTACGAGCAGTACTTC. It specifies CASSLRPSGDSYEQYF. The full variable domain, rest sourced from reference TRBV7-2 and TRBJ2-7, is GAGVSQSPSNKVTEKGKDVELRCDPISGHTALYWYRQSLGQGLEFLIYFQGNSAPDKSGLPSDRFSAERTGGSVSTLTIQRTQQEDSAVYLCASSLRPSGDSYEQYFGPGTRLTVT.

The rearrangement links TRBV7-3 to TRBJ2-7, with D possibly matching TRBD2 (5 bases). The V end lost 1 base, the J end lost 5 bases, and 21 bases lay between the germline ends. CDR3 length equals 17 residues. Germline V gene sequence: CDR1 SGHTA, CDR2 FQGTGA. DNA of the CDR3: TGTGCCAGCAGCTTAAAGAGGGTGTCATCGGCGTCCCACGAGCAGTACTTC. Protein sequence: CASSLKRVSSASHEQYF.

The rearrangement links TRBV5-1 to TRBJ1-6; the match to TRBD1 covers 7 bases. Germline values: CDR1 SGHRS, CDR2 YFSETQ. The CDR3 length is 15 residues. The V and J ends lost 0 bases and 12 bases, in that order; junction bases with no gene match: 9. DNA for the CDR3: TGCGCCAGCAGCTTGGTGGGACAGTTCGGTGTACCCCTCCACTTT. Residues: CASSLVGQFGVPLHF.

V gene TRBV28 combines with J gene TRBJ1-5, with D unclear. The CDR3 is 17 amino acids. V shed 1 base and J shed 2 bases, with 15 bases lying between them. The V gene's germline CDR1 is MDHEN and CDR2 SYDVKM. The CDR3 is CASSLFPRQRGNQPQHF. CDR3 sequence (DNA): TGTGCCAGCAGTTTATTCCCCCGGCAGCGGGGCAATCAGCCCCAGCATTTT.

This clone was seen only once. V usage is TRBV28 and J usage is TRBJ1-4, with 7 bases identical to TRBD1. J lost 8 bases, V lost 2 bases, and 8 bases had no gene match. CDR1 MDHEN and CDR2 SYDVKM come from the germline V gene. This CDR3 is 15 amino acids long. The CDR3 is CASSLVDAGGEKLFF. CDR3 nucleotide sequence: TGTGCCAGCAGTTTAGTGGACGCAGGGGGGGAAAAACTGTTTTTT.

A single count supports this clone. This sequence joins TRBV5-8 and TRBJ2-7; possible D gene TRBD2, 5 bases. The V end lost 5 bases, the J end lost 2 bases, and 14 bases lay between the germline ends. Germline lookup yields CDR1 SGHTS and CDR2 YDEGEE. The CDR3 loop spans 14 amino acids. Here the CDR3 DNA reads TGTGCCAGCAGTCCCGGGGTTTATGCCTACGAGCAGTACTTC. It is translated as CASSPGVYAYEQYF.

The CDR3 coding sequence is TGTGCCAGCAGTGAAGCCCTCGGTTTCCCCTATGGCTACACCTTC. Its protein product is CASSEALGFPYGYTF. The rearrangement links TRBV2 to TRBJ1-2; D is ambiguous. CDR1 and CDR2 from the germline V gene are SNHLY and FYNNEI. This CDR3 contains 15 residues. With 0 bases removed from V and 4 bases from J, the gap between germline ends came to 12 bases.

The rearrangement links TRBV10-3 to TRBJ2-7; the match to TRBD2 covers 7 bases. The junction had 5 bases not matched to a gene; V was cut back by 4 bases and J by 5 bases. CDR3 length: 13 amino acids. CDR1 ENHRY and CDR2 SYGVKD come from the germline V gene. Written as DNA, the CDR3 is TGTGCCATCAGTGTCGGTCGGGGGGACGAGCAGTACTTC. Its protein product is CAISVGRGDEQYF.

The chain recombines TRBV5-8 with TRBJ1-5; 7 bases fit TRBD1. The CDR3 has 15 residues. V gave up 4 bases and J gave up 4 bases; unmatched junction bases: 8. Germline V gives CDR1 SGHTS, CDR2 YDEGEE. The CDR3 is CASSPRGGRNQPQHF. DNA of the CDR3: TGTGCCAGCAGCCCCCGAGGGGGCCGTAATCAGCCCCAGCATTTT.

The chain employs TRBV7-2 and TRBJ1-5, with 11 bases matching TRBD1. The germline V gene has CDR1 SGHTA and CDR2 FQGNSA. Losses at the gene ends were 4 bases for V and 5 bases for J; bases not matched to a gene: 4. The length of the CDR3 is 15 residues. Written as DNA, the CDR3 is TGTGCCAGCAGCTGGTGGACAGGGGGCGATCAGCCCCAGCATTTT. Its protein product is CASSWWTGGDQPQHF.

The V gene is TRBV28, the J gene TRBJ1-2; no reliable D call. The germline gives CDR1 MDHEN, CDR2 SYDVKM. With 8 bases removed from V and 2 bases from J, the gap between germline ends came to 18 bases. CDR3 length: 15 residues. CDR3: CASLEGGSKNYGYTF. In DNA, the CDR3 is TGTGCCAGCCTTGAGGGAGGGAGCAAAAACTATGGCTACACCTTC.

This clone was seen just once. Distinct nucleotide sequences in the sample also encode this CDR3. The rearrangement links TRBV19 to TRBJ1-5; D is ambiguous. The germline gives CDR1 LNHDA, CDR2 SQIVND (reference sequence). V lost 6 bases and J 0 bases, leaving 9 bases between the germline ends. The CDR3 loop spans 14 amino acids. CDR3 loop: CASSRQNSNQPQHF. Written as DNA, the CDR3 is TGTGCCAGTAGCCGACAAAATAGCAATCAGCCCCAGCATTTT.

This rearrangement joins TRBV6-6 to TRBJ1-1; no clear D. The CDR3 is made up of 16 amino acids. Germline assignment: CDR1 MNHNY and CDR2 SVGAGI (reference sequence). V dropped 2 bases and J dropped 6 bases, with 19 bases sitting between them. In DNA, the CDR3 is TGTGCCAGCAGTTACGAGGCCAATCGGAGAAACGCTGAAGCTTTCTTT. It codes for CASSYEANRRNAEAFF.

CDR3 nucleotide sequence: TGCGCCAGCAGCACAGGTGACAACTCCTTAGCCAAAAACATTCAGTACTTC. It is translated as CASSTGDNSLAKNIQYF. This sequence joins TRBV5-1 and TRBJ2-4, with a tentative D call TRBD1 (5 bases). Germline CDR1 SGHRS, CDR2 YFSETQ. CDR3 length equals 17 residues. V lost 4 bases, J lost 0 bases, and 17 bases lay in between.

This chain uses TRBV7-2 with TRBJ2-7; D may be TRBD1 (6 bases). The length of the CDR3 is 14 residues. CDR1 and CDR2 (germline): SGHTA, FQGNSA. The V and J ends lost 2 bases and 2 bases respectively, with 10 bases between them. The CDR3 protein is CASSLNGGPYEQYF. In DNA form, the CDR3 reads TGTGCCAGCAGCTTAAATGGGGGCCCCTACGAGCAGTACTTC.

CDR3 loop: CASSKTGSAEKLFF. As DNA, the CDR3 is TGTGCCAGCTCTAAAACAGGGAGCGCTGAAAAACTGTTTTTT. The gene calls are TRBV2 and TRBJ1-4, with a weak D call TRBD1 (6 bases). The V end was cut by 8 bases, the J end by 7 bases, with 17 bases between. In germline, CDR1 is SNHLY, CDR2 FYNNEI. The CDR3 is 14 amino acids.

The chain links TRBV29-1 to TRBJ1-3, with 8 bases that match TRBD1. Germline V gene sequence: CDR1 SQVTM, CDR2 ANQGSEA. This CDR3 is built from 16 residues. The DNA for the CDR3 is TGCAGGCTTCGGGACAGGCATATATACTCTGGAAACACCATATATTTT. This translates into CRLRDRHIYSGNTIYF. The variable domain in full, completed from reference TRBV29-1 and TRBJ1-3, reads SAVISQKPSRDICQRGTSLTIQCQVDSQVTMMFWYRQQPGQSLTLIATANQGSEATYESGFVIDKFPISRPNLTFSTLTVSNMSPEDSSIYLCRLRDRHIYSGNTIYFGEGSWLTVV.

V gene TRBV7-2 combines with J gene TRBJ1-6, with D possibly being TRBD1 (5 bases). This CDR3 has 15 residues. V shed 4 bases and J shed 7 bases, with 14 bases lying between them. Germline CDR1 is SGHTA and CDR2 is FQGNSA. The CDR3 protein is CASSSRDSLNSPLHF. CDR3 in DNA: TGTGCCAGCAGCTCCCGGGACTCCCTCAATTCACCCCTCCACTTT.

The chain combines TRBV11-2 with TRBJ2-7, with TRBD2 as a possible D gene (5 bases). The CDR3 length is 12 residues. V was pared by 5 bases and J by 7 bases, with 12 bases between. The germline V gene has CDR1 SGHAT and CDR2 FQNNGV. CDR3 protein: CASSPRGWEQYF. CDR3 DNA sequence: TGTGCCAGCAGCCCTCGGGGTTGGGAGCAGTACTTC.

The V gene is TRBV29-1, the J gene TRBJ1-2; D remains unclear. Germline V gives CDR1 SQVTM, CDR2 ANQGSEA. This CDR3 is built from 12 residues. Trimming took 8 bases from V and 7 from J, leaving 17 bases between them. The CDR3 region is CSLGHLRGGYTF. For the CDR3, the DNA is TGCAGCCTGGGTCATTTAAGAGGTGGCTACACCTTC.

V is TRBV18 and J is TRBJ2-7, with 7 bases lining up with TRBD2. V shed 3 bases and J 1 base; nucleotides not matched to a gene: 3. The CDR3 sequence is 14 residues long. From germline, CDR1 is KGHSH and CDR2 LQKENI. CDR3 sequence reads: CASSPGTKSYEQYF. In DNA form, the CDR3 reads TGTGCCAGCTCACCCGGGACTAAATCCTACGAGCAGTACTTC.

The chain carries TRBV30 and TRBJ1-2; D remains unclear. This CDR3 region has 13 residues. CDR1 and CDR2 (germline): GTSNPN, SVGIG (reference sequence). Trimming removed 3 bases from V and 4 bases from J, with 12 bases in between. The CDR3 DNA is TGTGCCTGGAGCAAGAACCGAGGCTATGGCTACACCTTC. This codes for CAWSKNRGYGYTF.

The chain carries TRBV7-2 and TRBJ1-4; possible D gene TRBD1, 6 bases. Germline V gene data show CDR1 as SGHTA and CDR2 as FQGNSA. Trimming removed 8 bases at V and 7 bases at J, with 14 bases between. The CDR3 length is 13 residues. The CDR3 coding sequence is TGTGCCAGCTCAGAGACAGGACCTGAAAAACTGTTTTTT. It specifies CASSETGPEKLFF.

V is TRBV2 and J is TRBJ1-6; tentatively, D is TRBD1 (5 bases). From germline, CDR1 is SNHLY and CDR2 FYNNEI. Deletions cut 2 bases from V and 9 bases from J, with 17 bases between. The CDR3 spans 16 residues. DNA for the CDR3: TGTGCCAGCAGTGAACCATACGGGACTCCGGGTTCACCCCTCCACTTT. The encoded protein is CASSEPYGTPGSPLHF.

The V and J genes are TRBV6-4 and TRBJ2-3; TRBD1 is a possible D gene (7 bases). This CDR3 comprises 15 residues. The germline V gene encodes CDR1 MRHNA and CDR2 SNTAGT. V lost 8 bases to trimming and J lost 6 bases, with 21 bases between them. CDR3 coding DNA: TGTGCCAGCTCCCCGGAGGGGGCCCGTACGGATACGCAGTATTTT. Its translation: CASSPEGARTDTQYF.

The chain employs TRBV2 and TRBJ1-5; maybe TRBD1 (6 bases). V lost 4 bases to trimming and J lost 5 bases, with 12 bases between them. Germline lookup yields CDR1 SNHLY and CDR2 FYNNEI. The CDR3 is 14 amino acids. CDR3 bases: TGTGCCAGCAGTGGTCAGGGGAGTCATCAGCCCCAGCATTTT. Amino acid sequence: CASSGQGSHQPQHF.

The rearrangement uses TRBV7-9 and TRBJ1-2; D is perhaps TRBD1 (6 bases). This CDR3 region has 15 residues. Between the trimmed V and J ends, which lost 7 bases and 4 bases, there was a span of 19 bases. Germline CDR1 reads SEHNR; CDR2 reads FQNEAQ (reference sequence). This CDR3 is CASTPPGTITYGYTF. CDR3 bases: TGTGCCAGCACGCCTCCAGGGACAATCACCTATGGCTACACCTTC.

J is TRBJ2-3 and V is TRBV7-2, with a possible D match to TRBD2 (7 bases). V shed 2 bases and J shed 4 bases, with 16 bases lying between them. CDR1 and CDR2 from the germline V gene are SGHTA and FQGNSA. This CDR3 spans 16 amino acids. The CDR3 nucleotides read TGTGCCAGCAGCTTATTAGGGGGGGGGTCTGCAGATACGCAGTATTTT. Protein sequence: CASSLLGGGSADTQYF. Together with reference TRBV7-2 and TRBJ2-3, the CDR3 gives the full variable domain: GAGVSQSPSNKVTEKGKDVELRCDPISGHTALYWYRQSLGQGLEFLIYFQGNSAPDKSGLPSDRFSAERTGGSVSTLTIQRTQQEDSAVYLCASSLLGGGSADTQYFGPGTRLTVL.